These 12 T cell receptor beta chains were all obtained from the same sample, sequenced in a study of molecular identifiers for immune sequencing clone quantification. TCRdb called the PCR reads again in MiXCR, with one record for every CDR3 protein. The data contain 60,000 to 65,000 distinct CDR3 sequences, around a fifth of them seen just once; the ten biggest clones take up 1.4%. The specimen sequenced was naive CD8+ T cells from blood, with Jurkat cell RNA spiked in. Noted subset: FACS-sorted CD8+CD4-CCR7+CD45RA+ naive T cells. Receptor source: a human donor in good health. Some libraries in this study had Jurkat cell RNA spiked in.

With regard to this clonotype: At one of its ends the junction is not consistent with the germline gene, which may arise from a read error. The chain has TRBV28 and TRBJ2-6, with a possible D match to TRBD1 (5 bases). Per germline, CDR1 MDHEN and CDR2 SYDVKM. The CDR3 consists of 15 residues. CDR3 nucleotides: TGTGCCAGCAGTTTATTAGGGCCTGGGGCCAACGTCCGGACTTTC. Amino acids: CASSLLGPGANVRTF.

The chain couples TRBV25-1 to TRBJ2-7, with D possibly being TRBD1 (6 bases). The CDR3 has 13 amino acids. Per germline, CDR1 MGHDK and CDR2 SYGVNS. The V end was cut by 4 bases, the J end by 3 bases, with 10 bases between. CDR3 bases: TGTGCCAGCAGTGGCGGACAGTTCTACGAGCAGTACTTC. Its protein product is CASSGGQFYEQYF.

In this sample, this clonotype turned up many times. This chain joins TRBV5-6 and TRBJ2-6; unclear D gene. Germline CDR1 reads SGHDT; CDR2 reads YYEEEE. The CDR3 runs 18 residues. V gave up 4 bases and J gave up 2 bases, with 19 bases separating them. The chain's CDR3 is CASSPYRNSSPGANVLTF. The CDR3 region has the DNA TGTGCCAGCAGCCCGTACCGGAACAGTTCACCTGGGGCCAACGTCCTGACTTTC.

This clonotype was detected many times. The chain carries TRBV4-2 and TRBJ2-3; the match to TRBD1 covers 10 bases. The CDR3 covers 15 residues. Germline lookup yields CDR1 LGHNA and CDR2 YNFKEQ. V gave up 0 bases and J gave up 6 bases; unmatched junction bases: 3. The CDR3 bases are TGTGCCAGCAGCCAAGAGGACAGGGGGTTGGATACGCAGTATTTT. Its translation: CASSQEDRGLDTQYF.

This clonotype was seen many times. This rearrangement joins TRBV2 to TRBJ1-5; perhaps TRBD1 as D (6 bases). V lost 3 bases, J lost 6 bases, and 6 bases lay in between. Germline values: CDR1 SNHLY, CDR2 FYNNEI. The CDR3 length is 12 residues. CDR3 residues: CASSDRGQPQHF. Written as DNA, the CDR3 is TGTGCCAGCAGTGACAGGGGTCAGCCCCAGCATTTT.

The chain has TRBV27 and TRBJ2-1; D possibly matches TRBD1 or TRBD2 (5 bases each). The CDR3 totals 17 residues. V lost 7 bases and J lost 0, with 19 bases in between. Germline V gives CDR1 MNHEY, CDR2 SMNVEV (reference sequence). The CDR3 DNA reads as TGTGCCAGCACCGCCCCCAATGGGGGAAGCTCCTACAATGAGCAGTTCTTC. This translates into CASTAPNGGSSYNEQFF.

This clonotype was detected a few times. V is TRBV27 and J is TRBJ2-7; 11 nucleotides align to TRBD2. The trim removed 4 bases at V and 7 bases at J, leaving 6 bases unmatched. Germline V gives CDR1 MNHEY, CDR2 SMNVEV (reference sequence). The CDR3 runs to 14 residues. The CDR3 reads CASSSTSGSGEQYF. As DNA, the CDR3 is TGTGCCAGCAGTTCCACTAGCGGGAGCGGGGAGCAGTACTTC.

This clonotype was recorded many times. The rearrangement links TRBV4-1 to TRBJ1-1, with D maybe TRBD1 (5 bases). The CDR3 extends over 15 amino acids. Deletions cut 4 bases from V and 4 bases from J, with 16 bases between. Germline V CDR1 and CDR2: MGHRA, YSYEKL. CDR3 sequence reads: CASSLAPGLGTEAFF. DNA of the CDR3: TGCGCCAGCAGCCTGGCCCCAGGGTTAGGCACTGAAGCTTTCTTT.

The chain carries TRBV7-9 and TRBJ1-1; no reliable D call. In germline, CDR1 is SEHNR, CDR2 FQNEAQ (reference sequence). The CDR3 loop spans 12 amino acids. V shed 1 base and J shed 5 bases, with 5 bases lying between them. CDR3 coding DNA: TGTGCCAGCAGCTTAGGGGTTACTGAAGCTTTCTTT. Encoded protein: CASSLGVTEAFF.

This clonotype was observed many times. The chain recombines TRBV27 with TRBJ1-6, with 7 bases identical to TRBD1. Germline V lookup: CDR1 MNHEY, CDR2 SMNVEV (reference sequence). Trimming cost V 9 bases and J 6 bases; bases outside gene matches: 11. The CDR3 spans 15 residues. CDR3 amino acids: CASGQETFPNSPLHF. The CDR3 region has the DNA TGTGCCAGTGGACAGGAGACTTTCCCTAATTCACCCCTCCACTTT.

There are many counts of this clonotype. CDR3 sequence (DNA): TGTGCCAGCAGCCAAGAATGGTCCCAGGGGGCGGACGAAAAACTGTTTTTT. This codes for CASSQEWSQGADEKLFF. The chain recombines TRBV4-2 with TRBJ1-4; 8 bases map to TRBD1. Trimming at V came to 0 bases and at J to 8 bases, leaving 11 bases not matched to a gene. CDR1 and CDR2 from the germline V gene are LGHNA and YNFKEQ. This CDR3 is 17 amino acids long.

This clonotype occurred many times. The V call is TRBV20-1, the J call TRBJ1-1; 7 bases align to TRBD1. This CDR3 spans 11 amino acids. From germline, CDR1 is DFQATT and CDR2 SNEGSKA (reference sequence). Unmatched junction bases numbered 3, after V lost 4 bases and J lost 7 bases. CDR3 residues: CSAIRGGEAFF. Written as DNA, the CDR3 is TGCAGTGCTATCAGGGGGGGTGAAGCTTTCTTT.